This is a list of T cell receptor beta chains from one sample in a study of blood T cell repertoires in COVID-19. The data were produced by immunoSEQ multiplex PCR, yet TCRdb's version contains in-frame clones alone and is incomplete. The sample has about 170,000 clones, about nine tenths seen once. Source material: peripheral blood. The receptor source for this set is a man in his late teens or twenties with COVID-19, enrolled during active disease. Each CDR3 is given without its conserved first and last residue. The size of a clone is reported for some rows only, either as once, few or many, or as a class for expanded clones.

v_call	j_call	clone_size	cdr3_aa
TRBV27	TRBJ2-1	.	ASSLPPSGSYNEQF
TRBV19	TRBJ1-4	.	ASSITGFNEKLF
TRBV6-1	TRBJ2-4	.	ASSELSQNIQY
TRBV24-1	TRBJ2-7	.	ATSDLHSYEQY
TRBV7-8	TRBJ2-1	.	ASIQRRALAAFHNEQF
TRBV14	TRBJ1-6	.	ASSLLRTAGSPLH
TRBV5-6	TRBJ1-2	.	ASSLGQGNYGYT
TRBV19	TRBJ1-4	.	ASSVYRGIGEKLL
TRBV5-6	TRBJ1-5	.	ASSFGGEINQPQH
TRBV4-1	TRBJ1-2	few	ASSHTGQGNYGYT
TRBV19	TRBJ1-4	.	ASSAGTTNEKLF
TRBV6-2/TRBV6-3	TRBJ2-3	.	ASSLTSGEGTDTQY
TRBV28	TRBJ1-1	.	ASSLIRNTEAF
TRBV9	TRBJ1-1	.	ASSPSGQMNTEAF
TRBV30	TRBJ1-3	once	AWSWLSGNTIY